This TCR beta chain was observed in a study of human T cells and chemical hapten exposure. Study in general: Skin on the upper inner arm, 2 cm by 2 cm in size, was sensitized with 2% DPC. Points from the study as a whole: Expanded TCRs produced significantly more large CDR3 similarity clusters than controls did. Donors had alopecia, so their immune response may differ from healthy people's.

This clonotype was detected only a few times. Its antigen is not identified. The library attached unique molecular identifiers to individual cDNA molecules. Each CDR3 protein is one row after TCRdb ran MiXCR on the RACE reads. In the table there are 150,000 to 200,000 distinct CDR3 sequences, approximately 26% of which are singletons. The sample's time point: patch test 3, about 24 weeks after DPC sensitization. The treatment was: therapeutic diphenylcyclopropenone sensitization with weekly scalp DPC. The sequencing used whole blood, collected in connection with sensitization to the hapten diphenylcyclopropenone (DPC). This TCR was recovered from a woman in her forties with alopecia areata. Some clones in this sample may be carry-over from other donors' samples.

CDR3 in DNA: TGTGCCAGCAGTTACGAACCCATAAACCAGGGGGCAAGCAATCAGCCCCAGCATTTT. Amino acid sequence: CASSYEPINQGASNQPQHF. The chain links TRBV6-5 to TRBJ1-5; 8 nucleotides align to TRBD1. Unmatched junction bases numbered 13, after V lost 2 bases and J lost 1 base. Per germline, CDR1 MNHEY and CDR2 SVGAGI. The CDR3 spans 19 residues.